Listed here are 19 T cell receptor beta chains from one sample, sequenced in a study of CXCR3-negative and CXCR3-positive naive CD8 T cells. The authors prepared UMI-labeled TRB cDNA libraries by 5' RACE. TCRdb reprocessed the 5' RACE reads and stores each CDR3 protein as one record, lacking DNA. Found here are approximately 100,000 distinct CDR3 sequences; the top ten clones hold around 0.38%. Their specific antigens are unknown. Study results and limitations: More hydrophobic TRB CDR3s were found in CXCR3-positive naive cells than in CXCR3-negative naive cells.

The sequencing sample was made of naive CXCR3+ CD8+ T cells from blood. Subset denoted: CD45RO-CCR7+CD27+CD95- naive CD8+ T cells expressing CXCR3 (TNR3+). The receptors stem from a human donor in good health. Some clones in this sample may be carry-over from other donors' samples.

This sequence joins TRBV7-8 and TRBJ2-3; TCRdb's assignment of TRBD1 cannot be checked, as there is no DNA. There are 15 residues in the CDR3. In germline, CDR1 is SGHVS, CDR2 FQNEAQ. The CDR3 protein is CASSLLGGFTDTLYF.

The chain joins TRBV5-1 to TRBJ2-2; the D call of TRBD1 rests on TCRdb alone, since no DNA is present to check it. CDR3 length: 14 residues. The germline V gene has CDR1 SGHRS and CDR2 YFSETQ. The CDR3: CASRGQGRTGELFF.

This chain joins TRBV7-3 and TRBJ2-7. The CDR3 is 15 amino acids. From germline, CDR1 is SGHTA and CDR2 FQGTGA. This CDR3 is CASSLGLGTSYEQYF.

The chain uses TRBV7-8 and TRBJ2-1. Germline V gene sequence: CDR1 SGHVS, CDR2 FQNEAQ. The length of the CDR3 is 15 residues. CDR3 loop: CASSLAATVSNEQFF.

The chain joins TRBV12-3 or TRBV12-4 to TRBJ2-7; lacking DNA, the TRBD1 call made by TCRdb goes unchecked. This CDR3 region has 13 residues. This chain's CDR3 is CASRQGVGYEQYF.

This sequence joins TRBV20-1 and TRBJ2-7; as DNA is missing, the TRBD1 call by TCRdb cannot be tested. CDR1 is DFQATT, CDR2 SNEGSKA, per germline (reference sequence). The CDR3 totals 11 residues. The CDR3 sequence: CSASPGNEQYF.

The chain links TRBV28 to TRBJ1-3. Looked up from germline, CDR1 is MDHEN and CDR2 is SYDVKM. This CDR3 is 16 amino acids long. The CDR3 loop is CASSSDDNFSGNTIYF.

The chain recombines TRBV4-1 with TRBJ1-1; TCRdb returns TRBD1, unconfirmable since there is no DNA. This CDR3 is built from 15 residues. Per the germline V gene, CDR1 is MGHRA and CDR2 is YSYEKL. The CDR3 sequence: CASSQEDRANTEAFF.

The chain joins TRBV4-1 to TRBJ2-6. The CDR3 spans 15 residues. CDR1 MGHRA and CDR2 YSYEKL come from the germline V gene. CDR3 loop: CASSQDLPGANVLTF.

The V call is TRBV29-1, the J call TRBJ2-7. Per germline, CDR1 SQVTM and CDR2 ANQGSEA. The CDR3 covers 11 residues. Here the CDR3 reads CSARRGYEQYF.

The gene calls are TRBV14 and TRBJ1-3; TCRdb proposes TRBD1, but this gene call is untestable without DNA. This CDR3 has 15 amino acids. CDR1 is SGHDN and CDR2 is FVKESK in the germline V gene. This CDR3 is CASSPQGLPGNTIYF. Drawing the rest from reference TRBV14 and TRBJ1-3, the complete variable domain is EAGVTQFPSHSVIEKGQTVTLRCDPISGHDNLYWYRRVMGKEIKFLLHFVKESKQDESGMPNNRFLAERTGGTYSTLKVQPAELEDSGVYFCASSPQGLPGNTIYFGEGSWLTVV.

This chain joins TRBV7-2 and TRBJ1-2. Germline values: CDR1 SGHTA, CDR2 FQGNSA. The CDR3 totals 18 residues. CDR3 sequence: CASSLLSFGQGLVYGYTF.

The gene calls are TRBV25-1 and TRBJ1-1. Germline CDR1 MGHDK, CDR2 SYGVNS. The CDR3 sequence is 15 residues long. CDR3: CASSDLGETNTEAFF. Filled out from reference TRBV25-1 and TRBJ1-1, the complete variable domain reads EADIYQTPRYLVIGTGKKITLECSQTMGHDKMYWYQQDPGMELHLIHYSYGVNSTEKGDLSSESTVSRIRTEHFPLTLESARPSHTSQYLCASSDLGETNTEAFFGQGTRLTVV.

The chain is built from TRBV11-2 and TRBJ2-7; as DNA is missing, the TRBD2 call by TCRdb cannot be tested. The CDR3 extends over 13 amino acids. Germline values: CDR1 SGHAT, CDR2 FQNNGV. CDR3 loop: CASSEAASYEQYF.

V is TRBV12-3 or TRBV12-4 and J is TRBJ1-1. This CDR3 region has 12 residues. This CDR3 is CASSLDRIGAFF.

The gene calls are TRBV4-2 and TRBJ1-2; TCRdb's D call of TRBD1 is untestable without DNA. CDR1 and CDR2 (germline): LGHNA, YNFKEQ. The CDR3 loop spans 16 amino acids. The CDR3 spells CASSPAEGAGGYGYTF.

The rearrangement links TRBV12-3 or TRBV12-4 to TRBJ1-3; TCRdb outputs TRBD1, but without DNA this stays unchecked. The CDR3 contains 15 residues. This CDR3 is CASWRGRVSGNTIYF.

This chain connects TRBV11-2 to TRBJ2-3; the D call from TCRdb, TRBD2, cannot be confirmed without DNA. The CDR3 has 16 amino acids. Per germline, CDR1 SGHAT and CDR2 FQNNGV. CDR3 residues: CASSSQRAVGENTQYF.

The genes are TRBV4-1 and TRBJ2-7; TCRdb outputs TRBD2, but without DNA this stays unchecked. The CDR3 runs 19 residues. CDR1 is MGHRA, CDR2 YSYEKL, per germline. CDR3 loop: CASSQDILAGGQPPYEQYF.